The sequence of this T cell receptor beta chain was determined in a study of radiotherapy plus CTLA-4 blockade in lung cancer. TCRdb keeps only in-frame clones here, not all; method: immunoSEQ multiplex PCR. The sample records roughly 30,000 clones, approximately 77% being singletons. The V gene end was trimmed by 0 bases and the J gene end by 1 base; junction bases not matched to a gene: 4. Germline V gene lookup returns CDR1 SGDLS and CDR2 YYNGEE. The CDR3 length is 16 residues. The receptor's source is a human donor with non-small cell lung cancer that progressed on radiotherapy plus ipilimumab. This chain connects TRBV9 to TRBJ2-3; 8 bases fit TRBD2. Sample: peripheral blood, taken from a patient treated with radiotherapy plus ipilimumab. The CDR3 DNA follows: TGTGCCAGCAGCGTAGGTACCGGGAGGGGCACAGATACGCAGTATTTT. The encoded protein is CASSVGTGRGTDTQYF.